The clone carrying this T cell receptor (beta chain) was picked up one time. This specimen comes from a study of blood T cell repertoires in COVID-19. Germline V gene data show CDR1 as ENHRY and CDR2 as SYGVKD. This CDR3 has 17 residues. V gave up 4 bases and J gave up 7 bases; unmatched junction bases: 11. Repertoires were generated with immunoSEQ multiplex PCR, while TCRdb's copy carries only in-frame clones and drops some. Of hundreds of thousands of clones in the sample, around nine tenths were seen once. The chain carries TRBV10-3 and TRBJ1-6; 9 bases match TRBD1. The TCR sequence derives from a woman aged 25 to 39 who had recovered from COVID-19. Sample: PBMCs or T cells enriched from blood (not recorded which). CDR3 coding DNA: TGTGCCATCAGTGCCCAGGGACAGGGAGGAGGAAATTCACCCCTCCACTTT. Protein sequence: CAISAQGQGGGNSPLHF.